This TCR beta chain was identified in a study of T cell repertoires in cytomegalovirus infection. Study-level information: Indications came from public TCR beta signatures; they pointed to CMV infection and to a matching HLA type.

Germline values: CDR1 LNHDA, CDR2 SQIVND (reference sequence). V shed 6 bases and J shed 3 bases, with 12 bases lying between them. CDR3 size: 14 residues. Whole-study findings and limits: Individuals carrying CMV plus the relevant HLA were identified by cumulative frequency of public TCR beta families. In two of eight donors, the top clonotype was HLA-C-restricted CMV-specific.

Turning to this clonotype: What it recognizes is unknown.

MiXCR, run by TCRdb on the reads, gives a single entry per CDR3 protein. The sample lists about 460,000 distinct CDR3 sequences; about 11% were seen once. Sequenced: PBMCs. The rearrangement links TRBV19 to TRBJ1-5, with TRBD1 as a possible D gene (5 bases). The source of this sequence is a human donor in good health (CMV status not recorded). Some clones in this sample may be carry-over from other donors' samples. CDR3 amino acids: CASRLGGLNQPQHF. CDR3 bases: TGTGCCAGTAGACTTGGGGGACTCAATCAGCCCCAGCATTTT. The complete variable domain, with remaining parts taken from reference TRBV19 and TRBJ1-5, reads DGGITQSPKYLFRKEGQNVTLSCEQNLNHDAMYWYRQDPGQGLRLIYYSQIVNDFQKGDIAEGYSVSREKKESFPLTVTSAQKNPTAFYLCASRLGGLNQPQHFGDGTRLSIL.